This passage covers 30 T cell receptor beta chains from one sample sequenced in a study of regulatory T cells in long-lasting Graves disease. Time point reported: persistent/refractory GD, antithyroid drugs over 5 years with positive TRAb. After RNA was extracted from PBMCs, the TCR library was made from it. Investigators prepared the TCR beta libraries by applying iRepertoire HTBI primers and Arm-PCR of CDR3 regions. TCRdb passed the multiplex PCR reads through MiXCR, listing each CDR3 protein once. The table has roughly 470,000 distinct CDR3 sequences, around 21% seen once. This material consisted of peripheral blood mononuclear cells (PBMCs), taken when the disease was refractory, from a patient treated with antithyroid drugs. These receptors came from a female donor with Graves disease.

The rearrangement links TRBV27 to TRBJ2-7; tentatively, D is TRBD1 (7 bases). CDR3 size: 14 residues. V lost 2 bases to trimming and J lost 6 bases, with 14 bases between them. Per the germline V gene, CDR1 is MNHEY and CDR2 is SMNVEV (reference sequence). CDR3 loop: CASSLKQGGLEQYF. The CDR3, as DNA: TGTGCCAGCAGTTTAAAGCAGGGGGGACTCGAGCAGTACTTC.

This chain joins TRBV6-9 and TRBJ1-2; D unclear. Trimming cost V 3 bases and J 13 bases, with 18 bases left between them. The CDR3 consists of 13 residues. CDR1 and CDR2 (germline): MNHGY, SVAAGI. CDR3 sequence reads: CASSYSNLRVATF. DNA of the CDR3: TGTGCCAGCAGTTACTCGAACCTCCGAGTGGCCACCTTC.

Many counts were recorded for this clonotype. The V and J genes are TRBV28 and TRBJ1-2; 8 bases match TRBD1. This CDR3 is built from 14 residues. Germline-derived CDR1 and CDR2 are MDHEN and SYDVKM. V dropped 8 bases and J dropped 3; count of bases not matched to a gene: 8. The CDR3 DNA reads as TGTGCCAGCCGTATGACAGGGGACCACTATGGCTACACCTTC. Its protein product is CASRMTGDHYGYTF.

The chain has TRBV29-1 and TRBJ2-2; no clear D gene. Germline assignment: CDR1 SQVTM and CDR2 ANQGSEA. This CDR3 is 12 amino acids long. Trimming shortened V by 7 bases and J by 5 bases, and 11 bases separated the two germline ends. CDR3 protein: CSAADGTGELFF. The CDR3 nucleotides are TGCAGCGCTGCTGACGGGACCGGGGAGCTGTTTTTT.

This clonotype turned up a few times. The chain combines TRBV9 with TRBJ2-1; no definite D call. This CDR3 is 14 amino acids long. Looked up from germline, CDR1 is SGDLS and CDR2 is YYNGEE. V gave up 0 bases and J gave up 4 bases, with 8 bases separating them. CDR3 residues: CASSVALNYNEQFF. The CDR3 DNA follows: TGTGCCAGCAGCGTAGCTCTCAATTACAATGAGCAGTTCTTC.

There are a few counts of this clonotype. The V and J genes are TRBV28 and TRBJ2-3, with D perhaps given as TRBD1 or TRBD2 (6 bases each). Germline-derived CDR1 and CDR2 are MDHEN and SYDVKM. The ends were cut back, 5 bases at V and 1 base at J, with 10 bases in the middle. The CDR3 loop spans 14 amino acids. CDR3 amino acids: CASSGGLGTDTQYF. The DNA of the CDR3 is TGTGCCAGCAGTGGGGGGCTCGGCACAGATACGCAGTATTTT.

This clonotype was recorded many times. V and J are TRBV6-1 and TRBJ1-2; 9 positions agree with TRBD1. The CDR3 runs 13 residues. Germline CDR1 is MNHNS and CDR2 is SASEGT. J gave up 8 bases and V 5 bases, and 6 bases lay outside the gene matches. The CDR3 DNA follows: TGTGCCAGCAGTCCGGGACAGGGAAGCGGCTACACCTTC. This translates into CASSPGQGSGYTF.

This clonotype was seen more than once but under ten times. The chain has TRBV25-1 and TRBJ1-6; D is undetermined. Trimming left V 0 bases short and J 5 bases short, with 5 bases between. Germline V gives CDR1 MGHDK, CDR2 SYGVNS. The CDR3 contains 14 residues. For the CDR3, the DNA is TGTGCCAGCAGTGAATATAAAGATAATTCACCCCTCCACTTT. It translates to CASSEYKDNSPLHF.

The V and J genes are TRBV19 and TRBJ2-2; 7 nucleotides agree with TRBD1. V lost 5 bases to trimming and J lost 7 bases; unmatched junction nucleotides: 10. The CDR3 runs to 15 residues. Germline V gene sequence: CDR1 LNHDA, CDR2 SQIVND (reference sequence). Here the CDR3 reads CASSSQGTVRGELFF. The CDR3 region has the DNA TGTGCCAGTAGTTCCCAAGGGACAGTCCGCGGGGAGCTGTTTTTT.

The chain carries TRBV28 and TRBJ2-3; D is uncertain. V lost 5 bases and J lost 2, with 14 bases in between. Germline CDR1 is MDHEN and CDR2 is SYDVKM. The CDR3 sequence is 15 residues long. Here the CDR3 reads CASSPPPLFTDTQYF. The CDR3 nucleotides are TGTGCCAGCAGTCCTCCCCCCTTATTCACAGATACGCAGTATTTT.

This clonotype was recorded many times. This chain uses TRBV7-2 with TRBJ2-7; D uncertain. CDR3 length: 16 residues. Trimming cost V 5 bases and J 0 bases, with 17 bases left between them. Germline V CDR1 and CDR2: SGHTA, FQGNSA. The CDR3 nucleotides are TGTGCCAGCAGCCTGCACCTCCGCCTACTCTCCTACGAGCAGTACTTC. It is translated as CASSLHLRLLSYEQYF. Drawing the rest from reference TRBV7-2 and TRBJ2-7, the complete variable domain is GAGVSQSPSNKVTEKGKDVELRCDPISGHTALYWYRQSLGQGLEFLIYFQGNSAPDKSGLPSDRFSAERTGGSVSTLTIQRTQQEDSAVYLCASSLHLRLLSYEQYFGPGTRLTVT.

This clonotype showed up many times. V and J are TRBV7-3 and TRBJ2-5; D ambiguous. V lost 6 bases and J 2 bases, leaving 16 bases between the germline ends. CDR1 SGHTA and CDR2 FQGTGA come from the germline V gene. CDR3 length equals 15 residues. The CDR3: CASRITMGRQETQYF. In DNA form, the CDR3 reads TGTGCCAGCAGGATCACCATGGGAAGACAAGAGACCCAGTACTTC.

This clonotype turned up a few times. The DNA of the CDR3 is TGTGCCAGCAGCCCTGGGACTAGTAGAGAAGAGACCCAGTACTTC. It is translated as CASSPGTSREETQYF. V gene TRBV7-9 combines with J gene TRBJ2-5, with 8 bases identical to TRBD2. The CDR3 is 15 amino acids. The trim removed 5 bases at V and 3 bases at J, leaving 8 bases unmatched. Germline lookup yields CDR1 SEHNR and CDR2 FQNEAQ (reference sequence).

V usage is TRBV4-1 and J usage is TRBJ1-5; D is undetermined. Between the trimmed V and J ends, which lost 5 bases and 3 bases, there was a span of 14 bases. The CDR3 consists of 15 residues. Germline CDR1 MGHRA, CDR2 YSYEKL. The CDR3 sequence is CASSSRVASNQPQHF. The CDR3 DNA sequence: TGCGCCAGCAGCTCAAGGGTAGCTTCCAATCAGCCCCAGCATTTT.

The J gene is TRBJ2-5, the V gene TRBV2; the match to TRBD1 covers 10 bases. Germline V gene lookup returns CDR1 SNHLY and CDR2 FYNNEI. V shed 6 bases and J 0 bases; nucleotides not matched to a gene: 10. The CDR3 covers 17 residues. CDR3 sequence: CASRGDRGRRHQETQYF. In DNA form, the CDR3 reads TGTGCCAGCAGGGGAGACAGGGGGCGAAGGCACCAAGAGACCCAGTACTTC.

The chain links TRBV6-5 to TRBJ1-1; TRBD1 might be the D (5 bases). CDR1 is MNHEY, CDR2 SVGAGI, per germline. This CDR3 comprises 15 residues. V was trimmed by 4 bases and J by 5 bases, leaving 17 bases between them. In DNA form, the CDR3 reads TGTGCCAGCAGTTCCTCCCGGGGGATGGGGACTGAAGCTTTCTTT. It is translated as CASSSSRGMGTEAFF.

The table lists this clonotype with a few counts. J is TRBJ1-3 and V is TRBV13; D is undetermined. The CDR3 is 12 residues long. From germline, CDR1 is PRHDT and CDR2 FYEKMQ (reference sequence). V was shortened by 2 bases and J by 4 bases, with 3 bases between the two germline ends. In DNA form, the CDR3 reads TGTGCCAGCAGCTTAAGGGGAAACACCATATATTTT. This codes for CASSLRGNTIYF.

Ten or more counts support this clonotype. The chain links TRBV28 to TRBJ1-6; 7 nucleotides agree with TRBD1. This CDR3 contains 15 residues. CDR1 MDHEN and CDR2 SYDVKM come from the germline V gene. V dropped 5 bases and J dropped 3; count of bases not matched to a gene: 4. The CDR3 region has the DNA TGTGCCAGCAGTCAAACAGGGGTCTATAATTCACCCCTCCACTTT. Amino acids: CASSQTGVYNSPLHF.

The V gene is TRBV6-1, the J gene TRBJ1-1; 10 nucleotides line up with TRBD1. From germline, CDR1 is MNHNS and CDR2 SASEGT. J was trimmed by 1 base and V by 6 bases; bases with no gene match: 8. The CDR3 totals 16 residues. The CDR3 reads CASSRDRGLGNTEAFF. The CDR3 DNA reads TGTGCCAGCAGCAGAGACAGGGGGCTTGGGAACACTGAAGCTTTCTTT.

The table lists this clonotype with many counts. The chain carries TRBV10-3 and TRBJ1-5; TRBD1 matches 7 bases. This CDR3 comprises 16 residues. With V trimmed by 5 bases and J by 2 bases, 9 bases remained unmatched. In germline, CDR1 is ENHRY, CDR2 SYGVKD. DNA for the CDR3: TGTGCCATCAGTAGGGCAGGGGGAGATGGCAATCAGCCCCAGCATTTT. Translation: CAISRAGGDGNQPQHF.

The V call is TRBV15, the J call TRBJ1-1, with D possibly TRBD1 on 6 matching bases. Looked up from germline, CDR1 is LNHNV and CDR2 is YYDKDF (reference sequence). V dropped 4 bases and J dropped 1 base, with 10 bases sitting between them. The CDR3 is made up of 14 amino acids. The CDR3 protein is CATSTPTGNTEAFF. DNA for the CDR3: TGTGCCACCAGCACGCCGACAGGGAACACTGAAGCTTTCTTT.

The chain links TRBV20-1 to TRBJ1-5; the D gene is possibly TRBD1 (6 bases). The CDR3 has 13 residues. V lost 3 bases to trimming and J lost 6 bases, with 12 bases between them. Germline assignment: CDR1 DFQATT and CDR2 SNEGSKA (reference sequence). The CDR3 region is CSASTGLGQPQHF. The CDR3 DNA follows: TGCAGTGCTAGTACAGGGTTAGGTCAGCCCCAGCATTTT.

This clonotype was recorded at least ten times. The CDR3, as DNA: TGTGCCAGCAGTCACGGAGGACAGGGGACCTACGAGCAGTACTTC. Encoded protein: CASSHGGQGTYEQYF. The chain carries TRBV28 and TRBJ2-7; 9 positions match TRBD1. CDR1 is MDHEN and CDR2 is SYDVKM in the germline V gene. The J segment lost 2 bases and the V segment lost 5 bases, leaving 7 bases of the junction unmatched. This CDR3 is 15 amino acids long.

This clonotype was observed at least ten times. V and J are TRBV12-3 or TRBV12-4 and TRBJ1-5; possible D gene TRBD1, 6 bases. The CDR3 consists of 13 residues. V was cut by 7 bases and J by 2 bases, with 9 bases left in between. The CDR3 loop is CASKTGGNQPQHF. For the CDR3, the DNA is TGTGCCAGCAAGACAGGAGGCAATCAGCCCCAGCATTTT.

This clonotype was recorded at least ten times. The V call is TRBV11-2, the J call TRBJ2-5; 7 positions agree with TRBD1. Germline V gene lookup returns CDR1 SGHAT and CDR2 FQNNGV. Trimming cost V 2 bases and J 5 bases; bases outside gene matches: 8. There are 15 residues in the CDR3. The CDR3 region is CASSLSNGQVETQYF. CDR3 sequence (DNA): TGTGCCAGCAGCTTATCAAACGGACAGGTGGAGACCCAGTACTTC.

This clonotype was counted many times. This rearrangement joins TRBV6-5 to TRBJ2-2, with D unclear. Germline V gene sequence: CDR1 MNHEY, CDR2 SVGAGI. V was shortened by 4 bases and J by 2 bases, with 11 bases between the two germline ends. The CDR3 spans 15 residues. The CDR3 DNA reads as TGTGCCAGCAGTTCTCCTTTCTCAAACACCGGGGAGCTGTTTTTT. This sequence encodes CASSSPFSNTGELFF.

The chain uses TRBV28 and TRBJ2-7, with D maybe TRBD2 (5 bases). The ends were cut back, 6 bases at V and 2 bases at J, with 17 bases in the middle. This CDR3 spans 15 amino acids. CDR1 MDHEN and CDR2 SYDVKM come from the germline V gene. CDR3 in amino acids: CASSQNEPGTYEQYF. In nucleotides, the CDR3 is TGTGCCAGCAGCCAAAACGAACCGGGAACCTACGAGCAGTACTTC. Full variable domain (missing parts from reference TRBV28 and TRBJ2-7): DVKVTQSSRYLVKRTGEKVFLECVQDMDHENMFWYRQDPGLGLRLIYFSYDVKMKEKGDIPEGYSVSREKKERFSLILESASTNQTSMYLCASSQNEPGTYEQYFGPGTRLTVT.

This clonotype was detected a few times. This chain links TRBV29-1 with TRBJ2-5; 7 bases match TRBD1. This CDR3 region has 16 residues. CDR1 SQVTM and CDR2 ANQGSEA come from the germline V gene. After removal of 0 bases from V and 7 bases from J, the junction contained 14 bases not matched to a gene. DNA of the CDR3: TGCAGCGTTGAAGATCAGGCGGCGGACAGGATCAGGACCCAGTACTTC. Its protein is CSVEDQAADRIRTQYF.

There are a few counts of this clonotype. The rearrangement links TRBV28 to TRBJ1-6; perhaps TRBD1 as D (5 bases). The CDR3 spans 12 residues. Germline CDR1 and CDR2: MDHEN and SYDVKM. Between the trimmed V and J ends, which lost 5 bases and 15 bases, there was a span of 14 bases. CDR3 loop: CASSRQFLDLHF. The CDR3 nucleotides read TGTGCCAGCAGTCGACAGTTTTTAGACCTCCACTTT. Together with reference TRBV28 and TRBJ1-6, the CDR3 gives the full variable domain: DVKVTQSSRYLVKRTGEKVFLECVQDMDHENMFWYRQDPGLGLRLIYFSYDVKMKEKGDIPEGYSVSREKKERFSLILESASTNQTSMYLCASSRQFLDLHFGNGTRLTVT.

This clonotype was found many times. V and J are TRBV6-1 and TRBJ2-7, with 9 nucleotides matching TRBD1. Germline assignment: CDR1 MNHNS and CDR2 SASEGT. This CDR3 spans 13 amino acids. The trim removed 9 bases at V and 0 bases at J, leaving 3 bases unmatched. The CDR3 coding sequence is TGTGCCAGTGGACAGGGGTACTCCTACGAGCAGTACTTC. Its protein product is CASGQGYSYEQYF.